A single sample is the source of the 2 T cell receptor beta chains below, sequenced in a study of PD-1 blockade in classical Hodgkin lymphoma. Time point of the sample: cycle 4 day 1 (C4D1), after 6 weeks of nivolumab. Each patient relapsed following autologous stem cell transplantation, and prior brentuximab vedotin exposure differed. Magnetic negative selection was used to purify CD4+ T cells from PBMCs that had been thawed. Method: immunoSEQ multiplex PCR; TCRdb's copy keeps in-frame clones and lacks some. The table has under 25,000 clones, about 72% seen once; the top ten hold 1% to 1.5%. The source material was CD4+ T cells from blood, sampled before the fourth cycle of nivolumab. The origin of the receptors is a human donor with classical Hodgkin lymphoma.

The CDR3 coding sequence is TGTGCCAGCAGAGCAGGGACTATCCAAGAGACCCAGTACTTC. Amino acids: CASRAGTIQETQYF. The chain recombines TRBV2 with TRBJ2-5; 7 nucleotides agree with TRBD2. The junction had 5 bases not matched to a gene; V was cut back by 6 bases and J by 1 base. This CDR3 region has 14 residues. Germline V gives CDR1 SNHLY, CDR2 FYNNEI. Filled out from reference TRBV2 and TRBJ2-5, the complete variable domain reads EPEVTQTPSHQVTQMGQEVILRCVPISNHLYFYWYRQILGQKVEFLVSFYNNEISEKSEIFDDQFSVERPDGSNFTLKIRSTKLEDSAMYFCASRAGTIQETQYFGPGTRLLVL.

This clone was picked up a small number of times. This chain links TRBV7-2 with TRBJ2-7; TRBD2 agrees at 9 bases. The CDR3 covers 15 residues. Germline assignment: CDR1 SGHTA and CDR2 FQGNSA. J gave up 2 bases and V 6 bases, and 8 bases lay outside the gene matches. The CDR3 DNA reads TGTGCCAGCAGGAGGGCGGCGGGGGGGCCCTACGAGCAGTACTTC. It encodes CASRRAAGGPYEQYF.